A single T cell receptor (beta chain) is shown here with its context. The antigen is not known. In germline, CDR1 is LNHDA, CDR2 SQIVND (reference sequence). This CDR3 spans 17 amino acids. Unmatched junction bases numbered 7, after V lost 3 bases and J lost 1 base. The data are from a study of cytomegalovirus exposure and HLA in healthy donors. Whole-study context: HLA-typed donors were the source of 83 million or so unique TCRs, which an early data release held.

General study findings and limits: It was taken for granted in presence/absence analyses that sequencing depth across donors was roughly uniform.

Both 60 Vbeta primers and 13 Jbeta primers went into the PCR. Using immunoSEQ multiplex PCR, the repertoire was profiled, and TCRdb retains in-frame clones only, with some absent. The sample holds some 97,000 clones; around 80% are singletons and the top ten take 0.9% to 1.5%. The chain joins TRBV19 to TRBJ2-1; 9 positions match TRBD2. Input material: PBMCs. The receptor's source is a woman aged 18-35 years in good health and CMV-seronegative. DNA for the CDR3: TGTGCCAGTAGTATTCTGGCTAGCGGGACATCCTACAATGAGCAGTTCTTC. As protein: CASSILASGTSYNEQFF. Combining the CDR3 with reference TRBV19 and TRBJ2-1 gives the whole variable domain DGGITQSPKYLFRKEGQNVTLSCEQNLNHDAMYWYRQDPGQGLRLIYYSQIVNDFQKGDIAEGYSVSREKKESFPLTVTSAQKNPTAFYLCASSILASGTSYNEQFFGPGTRLTVL.